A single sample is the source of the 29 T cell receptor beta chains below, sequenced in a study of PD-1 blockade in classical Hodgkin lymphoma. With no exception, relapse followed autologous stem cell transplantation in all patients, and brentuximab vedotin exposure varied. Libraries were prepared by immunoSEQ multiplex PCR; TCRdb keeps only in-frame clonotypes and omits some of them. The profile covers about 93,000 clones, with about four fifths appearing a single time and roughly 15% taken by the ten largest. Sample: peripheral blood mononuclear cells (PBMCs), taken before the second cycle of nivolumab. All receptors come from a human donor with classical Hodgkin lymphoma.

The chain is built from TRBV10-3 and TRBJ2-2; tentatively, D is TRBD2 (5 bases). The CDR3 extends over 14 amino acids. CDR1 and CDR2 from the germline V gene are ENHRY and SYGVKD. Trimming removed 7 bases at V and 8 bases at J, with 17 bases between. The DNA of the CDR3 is TGTGCCATCACGGCGTCATCGGGGATAGGGGAGCTGTTTTTT. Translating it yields CAITASSGIGELFF.

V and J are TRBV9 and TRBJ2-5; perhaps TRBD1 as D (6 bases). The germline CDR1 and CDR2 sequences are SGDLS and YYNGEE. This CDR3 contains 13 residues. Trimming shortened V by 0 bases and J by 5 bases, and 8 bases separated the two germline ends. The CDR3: CASSVAGAETQYF. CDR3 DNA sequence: TGTGCCAGCAGCGTAGCAGGGGCGGAGACCCAGTACTTC.

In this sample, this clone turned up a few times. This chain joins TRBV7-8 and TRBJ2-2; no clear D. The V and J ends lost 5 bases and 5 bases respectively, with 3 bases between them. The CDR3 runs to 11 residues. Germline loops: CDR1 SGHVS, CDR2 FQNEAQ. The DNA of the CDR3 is TGTGCCAGCAGCCGGACCGGGGAGCTGTTTTTT. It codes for CASSRTGELFF.

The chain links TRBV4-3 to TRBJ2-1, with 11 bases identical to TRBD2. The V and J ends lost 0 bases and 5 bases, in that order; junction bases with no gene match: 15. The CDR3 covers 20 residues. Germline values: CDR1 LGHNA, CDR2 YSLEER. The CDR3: CASSQDPTSGRRFPHNEQFF. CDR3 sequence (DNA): TGCGCCAGCAGCCAAGACCCTACTAGCGGGAGAAGGTTTCCCCACAATGAGCAGTTCTTC.

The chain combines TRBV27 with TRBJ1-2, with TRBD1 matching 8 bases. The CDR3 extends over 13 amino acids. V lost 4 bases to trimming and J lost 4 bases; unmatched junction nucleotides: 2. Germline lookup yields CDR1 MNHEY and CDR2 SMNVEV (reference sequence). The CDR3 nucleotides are TGTGCCAGCAGTTGGACAGGGACCTATGGCTACACCTTC. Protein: CASSWTGTYGYTF.

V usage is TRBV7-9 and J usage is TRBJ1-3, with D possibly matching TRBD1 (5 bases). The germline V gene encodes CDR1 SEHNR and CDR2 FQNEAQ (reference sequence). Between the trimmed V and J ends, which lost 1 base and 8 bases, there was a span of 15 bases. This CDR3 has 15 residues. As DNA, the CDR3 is TGTGCCAGCAGCTTAGGCAATGTGGGGGGAGACACCATATATTTT. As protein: CASSLGNVGGDTIYF.

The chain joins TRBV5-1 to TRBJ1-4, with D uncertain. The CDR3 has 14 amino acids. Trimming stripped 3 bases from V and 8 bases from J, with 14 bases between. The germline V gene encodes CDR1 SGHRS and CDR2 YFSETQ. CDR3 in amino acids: CASSSRTTGEKLFF. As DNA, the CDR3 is TGCGCCAGCAGCTCTAGGACTACGGGGGAAAAACTGTTTTTT.

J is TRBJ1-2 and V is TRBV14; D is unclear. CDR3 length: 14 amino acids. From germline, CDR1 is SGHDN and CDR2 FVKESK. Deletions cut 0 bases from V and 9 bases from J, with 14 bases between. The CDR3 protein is CASSQDFGVGSYTF. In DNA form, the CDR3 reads TGTGCCAGCAGCCAAGATTTCGGGGTGGGCAGCTACACCTTC.

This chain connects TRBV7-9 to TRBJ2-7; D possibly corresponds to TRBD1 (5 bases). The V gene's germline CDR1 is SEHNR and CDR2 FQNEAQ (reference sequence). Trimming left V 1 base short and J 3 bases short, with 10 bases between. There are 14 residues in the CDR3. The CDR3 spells CASSLGNRSYEQYF. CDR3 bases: TGTGCCAGCAGCTTAGGTAACAGGAGCTACGAGCAGTACTTC.

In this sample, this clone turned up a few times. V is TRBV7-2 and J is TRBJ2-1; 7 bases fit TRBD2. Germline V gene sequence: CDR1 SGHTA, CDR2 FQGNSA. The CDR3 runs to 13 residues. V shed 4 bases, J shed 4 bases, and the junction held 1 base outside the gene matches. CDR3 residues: CASSWTSYNEQFF. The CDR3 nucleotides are TGTGCCAGCAGCTGGACTAGTTACAATGAGCAGTTCTTC.

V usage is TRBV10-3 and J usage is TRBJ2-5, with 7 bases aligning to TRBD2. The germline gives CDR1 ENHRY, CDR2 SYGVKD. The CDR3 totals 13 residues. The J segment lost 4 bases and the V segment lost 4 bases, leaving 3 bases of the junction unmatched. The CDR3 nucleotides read TGTGCCATCAGTGCGGGGGGACCAGAGACCCAGTACTTC. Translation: CAISAGGPETQYF.

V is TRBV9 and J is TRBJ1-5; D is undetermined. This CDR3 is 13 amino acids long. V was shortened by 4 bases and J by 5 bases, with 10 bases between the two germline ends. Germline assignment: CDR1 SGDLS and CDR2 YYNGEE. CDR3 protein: CASSSNPDQPQHF. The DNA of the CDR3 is TGTGCCAGCAGCTCCAACCCCGATCAGCCCCAGCATTTT.

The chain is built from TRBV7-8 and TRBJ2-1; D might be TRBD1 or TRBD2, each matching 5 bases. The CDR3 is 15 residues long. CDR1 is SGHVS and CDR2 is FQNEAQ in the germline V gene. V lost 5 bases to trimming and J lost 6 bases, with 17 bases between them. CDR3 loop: CASSLGLAFSNEQFF. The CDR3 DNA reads TGTGCCAGCAGCCTGGGGCTAGCCTTCAGCAATGAGCAGTTCTTC.

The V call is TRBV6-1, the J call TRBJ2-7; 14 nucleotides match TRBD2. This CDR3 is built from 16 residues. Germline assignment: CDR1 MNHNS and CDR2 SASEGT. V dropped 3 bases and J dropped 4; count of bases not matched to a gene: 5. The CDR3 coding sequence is TGTGCCAGCAGTGAGACTAGCGGGAGGGCCGGGTACGAGCAGTACTTC. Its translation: CASSETSGRAGYEQYF.

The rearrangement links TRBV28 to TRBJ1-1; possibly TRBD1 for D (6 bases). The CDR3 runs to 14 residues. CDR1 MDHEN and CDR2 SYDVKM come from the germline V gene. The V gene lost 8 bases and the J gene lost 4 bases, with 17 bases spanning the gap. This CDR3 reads CASRGGGGVTEAFF. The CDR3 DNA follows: TGTGCCAGCCGTGGGGGGGGCGGTGTCACTGAAGCTTTCTTT.

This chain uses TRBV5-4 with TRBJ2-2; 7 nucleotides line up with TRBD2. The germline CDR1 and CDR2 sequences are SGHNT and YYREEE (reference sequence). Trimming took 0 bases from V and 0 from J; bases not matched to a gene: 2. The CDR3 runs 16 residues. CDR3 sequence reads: CASSLVGRANTGELFF. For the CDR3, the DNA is TGTGCCAGCAGCTTGGTAGGGAGGGCGAACACCGGGGAGCTGTTTTTT.

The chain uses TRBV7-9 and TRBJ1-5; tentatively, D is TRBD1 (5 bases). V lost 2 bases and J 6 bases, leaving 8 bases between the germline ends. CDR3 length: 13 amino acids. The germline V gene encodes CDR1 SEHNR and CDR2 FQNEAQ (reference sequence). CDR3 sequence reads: CASSLRQGQPQHF. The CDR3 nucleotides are TGTGCCAGCAGCTTAAGGCAGGGTCAGCCCCAGCATTTT.

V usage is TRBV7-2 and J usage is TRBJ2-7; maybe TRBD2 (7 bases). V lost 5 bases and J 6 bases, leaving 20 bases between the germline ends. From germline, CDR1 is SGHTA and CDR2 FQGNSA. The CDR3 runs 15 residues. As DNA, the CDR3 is TGTGCCAGCAGCCCCCTGGGGGCGGGAGAGGGCGAGCAGTACTTC. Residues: CASSPLGAGEGEQYF.

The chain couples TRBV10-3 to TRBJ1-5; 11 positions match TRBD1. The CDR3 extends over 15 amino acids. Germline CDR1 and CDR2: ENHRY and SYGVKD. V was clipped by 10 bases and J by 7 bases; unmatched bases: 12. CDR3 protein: CATGQGEGFGQPQHF. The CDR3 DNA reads TGTGCCACGGGACAGGGGGAAGGTTTTGGACAGCCCCAGCATTTT.

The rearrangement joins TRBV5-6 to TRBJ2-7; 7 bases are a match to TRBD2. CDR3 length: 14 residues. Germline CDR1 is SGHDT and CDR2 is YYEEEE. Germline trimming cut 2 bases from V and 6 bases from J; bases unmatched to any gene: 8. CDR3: CASSFGLVSIEQYF. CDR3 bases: TGTGCCAGCAGCTTTGGACTAGTATCCATCGAGCAGTACTTC.

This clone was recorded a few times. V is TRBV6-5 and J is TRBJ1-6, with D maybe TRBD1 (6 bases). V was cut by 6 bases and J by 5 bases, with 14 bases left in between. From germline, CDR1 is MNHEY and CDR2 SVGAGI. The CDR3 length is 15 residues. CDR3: CASRPGTSNNSPLHF. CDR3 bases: TGTGCCAGCAGACCTGGGACATCTAATAATTCACCCCTCCACTTT.

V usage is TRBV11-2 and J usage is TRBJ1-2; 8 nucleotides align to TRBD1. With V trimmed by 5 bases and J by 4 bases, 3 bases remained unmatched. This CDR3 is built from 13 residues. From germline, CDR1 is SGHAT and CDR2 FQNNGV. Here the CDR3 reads CASSLDRGYGYTF. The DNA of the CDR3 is TGTGCCAGCAGCCTCGACAGGGGCTATGGCTACACCTTC.

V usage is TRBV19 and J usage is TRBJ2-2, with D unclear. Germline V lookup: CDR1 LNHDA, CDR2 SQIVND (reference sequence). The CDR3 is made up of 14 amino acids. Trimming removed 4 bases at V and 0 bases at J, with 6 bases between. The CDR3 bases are TGTGCCAGTAGTAGCTCGGCGAACACCGGGGAGCTGTTTTTT. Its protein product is CASSSSANTGELFF. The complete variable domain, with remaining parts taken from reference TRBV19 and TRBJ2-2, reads DGGITQSPKYLFRKEGQNVTLSCEQNLNHDAMYWYRQDPGQGLRLIYYSQIVNDFQKGDIAEGYSVSREKKESFPLTVTSAQKNPTAFYLCASSSSANTGELFFGEGSRLTVL.

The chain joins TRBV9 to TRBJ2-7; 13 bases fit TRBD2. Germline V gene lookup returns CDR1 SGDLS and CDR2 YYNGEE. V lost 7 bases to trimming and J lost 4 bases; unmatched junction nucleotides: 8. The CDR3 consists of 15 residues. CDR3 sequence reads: CASGRGTSGIYEQYF. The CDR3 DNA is TGTGCCAGCGGACGGGGGACTAGCGGGATTTACGAGCAGTACTTC.

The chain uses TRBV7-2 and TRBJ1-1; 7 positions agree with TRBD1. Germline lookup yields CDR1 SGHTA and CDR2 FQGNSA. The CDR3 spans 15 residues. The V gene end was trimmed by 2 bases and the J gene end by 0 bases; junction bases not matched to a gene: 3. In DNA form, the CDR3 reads TGTGCCAGCAGCTTATTTGGGACAGTGAACACTGAAGCTTTCTTT. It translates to CASSLFGTVNTEAFF.

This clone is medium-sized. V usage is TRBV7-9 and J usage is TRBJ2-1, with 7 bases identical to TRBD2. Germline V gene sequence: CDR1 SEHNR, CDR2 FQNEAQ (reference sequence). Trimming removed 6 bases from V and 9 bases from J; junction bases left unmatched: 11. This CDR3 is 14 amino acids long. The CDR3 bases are TGTGCCAGCAGAGAAAGCGGGATAAGCGGTGAGCAGTTCTTC. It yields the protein CASRESGISGEQFF.

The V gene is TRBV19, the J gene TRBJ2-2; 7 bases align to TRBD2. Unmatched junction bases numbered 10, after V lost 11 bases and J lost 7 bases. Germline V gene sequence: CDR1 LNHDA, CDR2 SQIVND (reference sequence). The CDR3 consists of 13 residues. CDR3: CASGTTGGGELFF. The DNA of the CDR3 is TGTGCCTCAGGGACTACGGGAGGCGGGGAGCTGTTTTTT.

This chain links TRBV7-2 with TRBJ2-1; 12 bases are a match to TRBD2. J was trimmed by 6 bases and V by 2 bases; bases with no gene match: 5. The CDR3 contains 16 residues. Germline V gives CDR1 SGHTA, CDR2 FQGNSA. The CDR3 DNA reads TGTGCCAGCAGCTTAAGGACTAGCGGGAACATCAATGAGCAGTTCTTC. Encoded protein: CASSLRTSGNINEQFF. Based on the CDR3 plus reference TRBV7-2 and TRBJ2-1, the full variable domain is GAGVSQSPSNKVTEKGKDVELRCDPISGHTALYWYRQSLGQGLEFLIYFQGNSAPDKSGLPSDRFSAERTGGSVSTLTIQRTQQEDSAVYLCASSLRTSGNINEQFFGPGTRLTVL.

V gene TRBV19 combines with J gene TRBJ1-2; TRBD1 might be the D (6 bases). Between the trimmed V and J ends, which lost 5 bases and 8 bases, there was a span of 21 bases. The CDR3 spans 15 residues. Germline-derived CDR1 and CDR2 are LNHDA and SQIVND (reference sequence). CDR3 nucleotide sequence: TGTGCCAGTAGTGGGGGCAGGGTTCGGCTATACGGCTACACCTTC. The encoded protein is CASSGGRVRLYGYTF. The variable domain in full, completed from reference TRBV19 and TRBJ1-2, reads DGGITQSPKYLFRKEGQNVTLSCEQNLNHDAMYWYRQDPGQGLRLIYYSQIVNDFQKGDIAEGYSVSREKKESFPLTVTSAQKNPTAFYLCASSGGRVRLYGYTFGSGTRLTVV.